The present T cell receptor (beta chain) was sequenced within a study of OX40 agonist ivuxolimab in advanced cancers. This clone was detected only once. The CDR3 totals 15 residues. Germline CDR1 reads SGDLS; CDR2 reads YYNGEE. The V end was cut by 0 bases, the J end by 1 base, with 9 bases between. Using immunoSEQ multiplex PCR, the repertoire was profiled, and TCRdb retains in-frame clones only, with some absent. This sample yields some 41,000 clones, of which 70% to 90% are seen a single time; 6% belongs to the top ten. The TCR comes from an adult with an advanced solid tumor such as melanoma, head and neck, liver or kidney cancer. V usage is TRBV9 and J usage is TRBJ2-3; D is possibly TRBD1 (5 bases). Sample: CD4+ or CD8+ T cells sorted from blood, taken in a trial of the OX40 agonist ivuxolimab. The CDR3 nucleotides read TGTGCCAGCAGCGTAGGATGGGGCGGCACAGATACGCAGTATTTT. Translating gives CASSVGWGGTDTQYF.